These T cell receptor beta chains were read from a single sample in a study of patients and donors after allogeneic stem cell transplantation. TCRdb independently ran MiXCR on the RT-PCR reads; one entry per CDR3 protein. The sample shows fewer than 500,000 distinct CDR3 sequences, 16% of them seen only once. Sequencing was performed on blood, either unsorted or a sorted T cell fraction (not recorded which). The receptors shown here come from a human donor who was either an allogeneic HSCT recipient or a stem cell or donor lymphocyte infusion donor (not recorded which). It is not recorded whose cells these are; they may come from a transplant donor. CDR3s include the opening cysteine and the closing phenylalanine or tryptophan. A D gene is named only where the DNA matches it firmly. Rows may omit the clone size; those that give it use once, few, many or a size class.

TRBJ2-1	TRBV5-1	many	.	TGCGCCAGCAGCTTGATCAACGGTAACAATGAGCAGTTCTTC	CASSLINGNNEQFF
TRBJ1-3	TRBV27	many	.	TGTGCCAGCAGTTTAGGGGGTGGAAACACCATATATTTT	CASSLGGGNTIYF
TRBJ2-3	TRBV2	few	TRBD2	TGTGCCAGCAGTGAAACCGGTTTGGCGGGAGCGAAAGATACGCAGTATTTT	CASSETGLAGAKDTQYF
TRBJ1-3	TRBV11-2	.	.	TGTGCCAGCAGCTTAGGTATCTCTGGAAACACCATATATTTT	CASSLGISGNTIYF
TRBJ2-1	TRBV24-1	few	TRBD2	TGTGCCACCAGTGACGCTAGCGGGGGCACCTACAATGAGCAGTTCTTC	CATSDASGGTYNEQFF
TRBJ1-1	TRBV12-5	few	.	TGTGCTAGTGGTAAGAGGACCACTGAAGCTTTCTTT	CASGKRTTEAFF
TRBJ2-7	TRBV20-1	few	TRBD2	TGCAGTGCTAGAGATCTAGCGGGGGCCTACGAGCAGTACTTC	CSARDLAGAYEQYF
TRBJ1-1	TRBV4-2	few	.	TGTGCCAGCAGCCATAGCGGGGGAGTGGTCGGGGAAGCTTTCTTT	CASSHSGGVVGEAFF
TRBJ2-1	TRBV10-3	few	.	TGTGCCATCACCCTCCCTCCAGCTTGGAGCTCCTACAATGAGCAGTTCTTC	CAITLPPAWSSYNEQFF
TRBJ2-5	TRBV20-1	.	TRBD2	TGCAGTGCTACCTTAGCGGGAGAGACCCAGTACTTC	CSATLAGETQYF
TRBJ1-1	TRBV5-1	few	.	TGCGCCAGCAGCTTGGCTGGGAAAGGGATCGGTGAAGCTTTCTTT	CASSLAGKGIGEAFF
TRBJ1-6	TRBV7-8	.	.	TGTGCCAGCAGCTCCGGCGGGGAGACAATCCACTTT	CASSSGGETIHF
TRBJ2-3	TRBV12-3/TRBV12-4	.	.	TGTGCCAGCAGCAAAATGCCGGGACTCCTCAGCACAGATACGCAGTATTTT	CASSKMPGLLSTDTQYF
TRBJ1-1	TRBV7-2	few	.	TGTGCCAGCAGCAAGCCAGGGTTCACTGAAGCTTTCTTT	CASSKPGFTEAFF
TRBJ1-1	TRBV30	.	.	TGTGCCTGGAGTCTCCGATACGAAGCTTTCTTT	CAWSLRYEAFF
TRBJ2-7	TRBV20-1	few	.	TGCAGTGCTAGCCCAATCGAAAGGCACGAGCAGTACTTC	CSASPIERHEQYF
TRBJ2-7	TRBV30	few	.	TGTGCCTGGAGTGTATCAGGCCATGCCCCCAACGAGCAGTACTTC	CAWSVSGHAPNEQYF
TRBJ1-6	TRBV20-1	.	.	TGCAGTGCTAGAGCCAGGGGACATTCACCCCTCCACTTT	CSARARGHSPLHF
TRBJ1-1	TRBV10-3	.	.	TGTGCCATCAGTGGCGTATCGGGACAGAACACTGAAGCTTTCTTT	CAISGVSGQNTEAFF
TRBJ1-2	TRBV9	.	.	TGTGCCAGCAGCCCTACTGACCACAGGGTCGGCTACACCTTC	CASSPTDHRVGYTF
TRBJ2-7	TRBV12-3/TRBV12-4	.	TRBD2	TGTGCCAGCAGTTTGACGGGAGGGCCTTCCTACGAGCAGTACTTC	CASSLTGGPSYEQYF
TRBJ2-1	TRBV7-8	few	.	TGTGCCAGCAGCTCGAGGGGAGCGGGTCCCTACAATGAGCAGTTCTTC	CASSSRGAGPYNEQFF
TRBJ2-4	TRBV6-2/TRBV6-3	few	.	TGTGCCAGCAGTACACCGGGTGTAGCCAAAAACATTCAGTACTTC	CASSTPGVAKNIQYF
TRBJ1-5	TRBV5-1	few	.	TGCGCCAGCAGCCCATTCGATTCTAGCAATCAGCCCCAGCATTTT	CASSPFDSSNQPQHF
TRBJ1-2	TRBV6-1	few	TRBD1	TGTGCCAGCAGCCCCGACAGGGTAGGGTATGGCTACACCTTC	CASSPDRVGYGYTF
TRBJ2-7	TRBV18	few	.	TGTGCCAGCTCACCACCATCTAGCCACGAGCAGTACTTC	CASSPPSSHEQYF
TRBJ2-1	TRBV6-1	.	.	TGTGCCAGCAGTAAAGAGGTGACGGGTGAGCAGTTCTTC	CASSKEVTGEQFF
TRBJ1-1	TRBV7-3	few	.	TGTGCCAGCAGCTTAAGCCCAACGACAGCCATGAACACTGAAGCTTTCTTT	CASSLSPTTAMNTEAFF
TRBJ2-2	TRBV29-1	many	.	TGCAGCGTTGCCGGAGTGAACACCGGGGAGCTGTTTTTT	CSVAGVNTGELFF
TRBJ1-1	TRBV2	.	.	TGTGCCAGCAGAGAACAGGCCGGACGTATGGACACTGAAGCTTTCTTT	CASREQAGRMDTEAFF
TRBJ1-6	TRBV12-3/TRBV12-4	.	.	TGTGCCAGCAGTTTAATCTATAATTCACCCCTCCACTTT	CASSLIYNSPLHF
TRBJ2-7	TRBV5-1	few	.	TGCGCCAGCAGCTTGGTGGACCCATTTTCCTACGAGCAGTACTTC	CASSLVDPFSYEQYF
TRBJ2-5	TRBV4-2	.	TRBD2	TGTGCCAGCAGCCAAGGGTCACTAGCGGGGGTAGAGGAGGCCCAGTACTTC	CASSQGSLAGVEEAQYF
TRBJ2-1	TRBV7-9	.	TRBD1	TGTGCCAGCAGCTTAGTTCGGACAGGCCTCAATGAGCAGTTCTTC	CASSLVRTGLNEQFF
TRBJ1-2	TRBV5-5	many	.	TGTGCCAGCAGCCGTGACAGTCGCCCTGGCTACACCTTC	CASSRDSRPGYTF
TRBJ2-3	TRBV15	few	TRBD1	TGTGCCACCAAACCCCCGGGACAGGGGCCAGATACGCAGTATTTT	CATKPPGQGPDTQYF
TRBJ2-4	TRBV7-8	.	TRBD1	TGTGCCAGCAGCTTGACCCGGGACAGGCTCAACATTCAGTACTTC	CASSLTRDRLNIQYF
TRBJ2-2	TRBV29-1	few	TRBD2	TGCAGCGTTACAAGGGTAGTAGCGGGGGTTAACACCGGGGAGCTGTTTTTT	CSVTRVVAGVNTGELFF
TRBJ1-5	TRBV20-1	few	.	TGCAGTGCTAGCTTGGGGGGCAGGGGCAATCAGCCCCAGCATTTT	CSASLGGRGNQPQHF
TRBJ2-1	TRBV5-1	.	.	TGCGCCAGCAGCTTGGTAGGGCGAACGGGGGAGCAGTTCTTC	CASSLVGRTGEQFF
TRBJ2-1	TRBV5-1	many	TRBD2	TGCGCCAGCAGCGACGGACTAGCGGGGGGGCGGGCCCGCAATGAGCAGTTCTTC	CASSDGLAGGRARNEQFF
TRBJ2-1	TRBV13	many	.	TGTGCCAGCGGCCTCTCCGGGACAAACTACAATGAGCAGTTCTTC	CASGLSGTNYNEQFF
TRBJ2-2	TRBV6-2/TRBV6-3	many	.	TGTGCCAGCAGGCCTGTTGTAACCGGGGAGCTGTTTTTT	CASRPVVTGELFF
TRBJ1-4	TRBV11-2	.	.	TGTGCCAGCAGCTTACAGGGGCCCTACTTTGCAACTAATGAAAAACTGTTTTTT	CASSLQGPYFATNEKLFF
TRBJ1-1	TRBV9	few	.	TGTGCCAGCAGCGTCGTACTACAGGAGCCGAACACTGAAGCTTTCTTT	CASSVVLQEPNTEAFF
TRBJ2-5	TRBV7-2	.	.	TGTGCCAGCAGCTTATTTACAGGTGGAGAGACCCAGTACTTC	CASSLFTGGETQYF
TRBJ2-1	TRBV7-9	.	.	TGTGCCAGCTGCCCCGGGGGCGGGAGAAGTAGTGAGCAGTTCTTC	CASCPGGGRSSEQFF
TRBJ1-2	TRBV2	few	TRBD1	TGTGCCAGCAGCAGTACAGGGGTGGGCTACACCTTC	CASSSTGVGYTF
TRBJ1-4	TRBV6-1	.	.	TGTGCCAGCAGTAGGACCCAGCGGAATGAAAAACTGTTTTTT	CASSRTQRNEKLFF
TRBJ1-1	TRBV27	.	TRBD1	TGTGCCAGCAGTTTATCCGTCCCCGGGACAGGGGGGTCTGAAGCTTTCTTT	CASSLSVPGTGGSEAFF
TRBJ2-1	TRBV24-1	few	TRBD2	TGTGCCACCAGTGACGGGGGAGGGGTCTACAATGAGCAGTTCTTC	CATSDGGGVYNEQFF
TRBJ2-5	TRBV5-1	many	TRBD1	TGCGCCAGCAGCTTGGCCAATTCAGACAGGGCCGGAGAGACCCAGTACTTC	CASSLANSDRAGETQYF
TRBJ2-2	TRBV12-3/TRBV12-4	many	TRBD2	TGTGCCAGCAGTTTCCTTGGACTAGCGGGAGGCCTGAACACCGGGGAGCTGTTTTTT	CASSFLGLAGGLNTGELFF